This entry describes one TCR beta chain. Its antigen remains undetermined. No base quality information exists; no much larger clone differs at one position. Collaborating institutions collected whole blood in K2EDTA tubes following their own protocols. For TCRbeta analysis, collaborator samples were shipped as frozen whole blood, as isolated PBMCs, or as DNA extracted from either sample type. The entry originates in a study of blood T cell repertoires in COVID-19 (dated by TCRdb to the early 2020s). Regarding the study in general: Collaborator samples came from the United States, Italy and Spain and covered acute and convalescent phases of COVID-19. Where available, HLA class I and class II types were obtained from metadata supplied by the sample provider rather than from assay-based typing. A freely available public database, intended as a resource for researchers studying the immune response to SARS-CoV-2, is where the repertoires were released. The material from the prospective study consisted of cDNA or gDNA derived from T cells, B-cell-depleted T cells, or PBMCs. Deeply sampled blood TCRbeta repertoires from subjects exposed to, actively infected with, or recovered from COVID-19 were included in the dataset. A de-identified subject ID, COVID-19 status, age in years and sex were almost always included in the sample metadata. The samples were drawn from two sources: the first 160 participants of the ongoing ImmuneRACE study, and 1,254 subjects contributed by 6 global collaborators.

Here V drops 7 bases and J drops 10 bases, and the junction holds 13 bases not matched to any gene. Based on the germline V gene, the CDR1 and CDR2 sequences are MDHEN and SYDVKM. Taken from cysteine to phenylalanine, the CDR3 has 15 residues. Kept here is only the CDR3 DNA, which spans 45 bases and is read in frame from base 1. What the authors observed across the whole study: How much clinical and demographic metadata was included differed by source and by participant, and the metadata was provided uncurated.

The immunoSEQ Assay, a bias-controlled multiplex PCR, was used to amplify TCRbeta CDR3 regions from genomic DNA. In the source study's methods: Nucleated cell counts per sample were estimated from amplification of reference gene primers within the assay. To quantify the absolute abundance of each unique TCRbeta CDR3 rearrangement, sequence reads were collapsed and filtered. For each sample, productive Simpson clonality was calculated as the square root of Simpson's diversity index over productive rearrangements. Drawn from immuneACCESS, this table holds only the in-frame rearrangements with V and J called that TCRdb kept. Clones are partly lost; checked studies trace under half to an unresolved V gene and leave the rest unexplained. V and J calls and clone size are given by that table; D and trimming were obtained from the DNA. The sample data list approximately 250,000 clones, and roughly 84% of these were observed just once. The ten largest clones represent less than 8% of the sample.

Sequenced: peripheral blood. This receptor chain uses TRBV28 and TRBJ1-4, and 9 junctional nucleotides match TRBD1. The source of this sequence is a woman aged 45 to 65 with acute or convalescent COVID-19. This receptor carries the CDR3 CASTQSGQGFGKLFF. The DNA sequence reads TGTGCCAGCACCCAATCGGGACAGGGATTCGGAAAACTGTTTTTT.